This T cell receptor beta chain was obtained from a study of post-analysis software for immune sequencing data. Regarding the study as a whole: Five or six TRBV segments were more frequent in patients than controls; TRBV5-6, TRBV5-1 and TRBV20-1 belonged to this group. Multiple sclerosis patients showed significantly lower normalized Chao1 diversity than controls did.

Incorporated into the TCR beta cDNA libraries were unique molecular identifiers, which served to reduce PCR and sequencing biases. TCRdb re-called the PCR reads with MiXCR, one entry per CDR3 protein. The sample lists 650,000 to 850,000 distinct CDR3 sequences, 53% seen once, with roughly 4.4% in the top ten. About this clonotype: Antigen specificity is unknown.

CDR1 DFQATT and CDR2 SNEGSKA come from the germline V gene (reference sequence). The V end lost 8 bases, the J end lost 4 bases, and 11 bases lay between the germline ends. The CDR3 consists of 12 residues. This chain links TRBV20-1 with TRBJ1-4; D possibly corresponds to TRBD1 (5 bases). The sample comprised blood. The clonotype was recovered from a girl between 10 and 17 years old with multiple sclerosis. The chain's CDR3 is CSLPGFNEKLFF. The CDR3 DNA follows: TGCAGTCTCCCAGGGTTTAATGAAAAACTGTTTTTT.